This entry lists 20 T cell receptor beta chains sequenced from one sample in a study. TCRdb reprocessed the RT-PCR reads via MiXCR and lists one record per CDR3 protein. The table has about 700,000 distinct CDR3 sequences, around 14% seen once. The specimen sequenced was memory CD4+ T cells from blood. The receptors originated from a female donor in good health, serving as a healthy control.

In its sample, this clonotype was seen many times. This chain's CDR3 is CSVRGLGGGEQYF. CDR3 DNA: TGCAGCGTCCGAGGACTGGGTGGTGGGGAGCAGTACTTC. This rearrangement joins TRBV29-1 to TRBJ2-7; tentative D call: TRBD2 (5 bases). Trimming took off 6 bases at V and 7 bases at J, with 19 bases between the two ends. CDR3 length: 13 residues. Germline-derived CDR1 and CDR2 are SQVTM and ANQGSEA.

This clonotype came up a few times. V is TRBV4-2 and J is TRBJ1-2; possibly TRBD1 for D (6 bases). The CDR3 loop spans 15 amino acids. V lost 0 bases, J lost 3 bases, and 11 bases lay in between. CDR1 is LGHNA and CDR2 is YNFKEQ in the germline V gene. Here the CDR3 reads CASSQDRGYDYGYTF. CDR3 nucleotide sequence: TGTGCCAGCAGCCAAGACAGGGGCTACGACTATGGCTACACCTTC.

This clonotype was observed many times. The gene calls are TRBV10-3 and TRBJ2-5; possible D gene TRBD2, 5 bases. V shed 4 bases and J shed 6 bases, with 24 bases lying between them. CDR1 and CDR2 from the germline V gene are ENHRY and SYGVKD. The CDR3 loop spans 17 amino acids. The CDR3 nucleotides read TGTGCCATCAGTGCCCTTGAGGGAGAGGGCCTAATAAAGACCCAGTACTTC. Translated: CAISALEGEGLIKTQYF.

V and J are TRBV7-2 and TRBJ2-1; D is uncertain. This CDR3 has 12 amino acids. The germline V gene has CDR1 SGHTA and CDR2 FQGNSA. V lost 1 base, J lost 8 bases, and 6 bases lay in between. CDR3 protein: CASSLDLHEQFF. CDR3 DNA sequence: TGTGCCAGCAGCTTAGATCTCCATGAGCAGTTCTTC.

This clonotype occurred a few times. The chain links TRBV6-6 to TRBJ2-1; D not resolved. The CDR3 has 14 residues. The ends were cut back, 6 bases at V and 4 bases at J, with 13 bases in the middle. Germline values: CDR1 MNHNY, CDR2 SVGAGI (reference sequence). CDR3 residues: CASSHPGGYNEQFF. The CDR3, as DNA: TGTGCCAGCAGCCACCCCGGTGGATACAATGAGCAGTTCTTC.

The rearrangement joins TRBV15 to TRBJ2-5; D is unresolved. CDR3 size: 15 residues. The germline V gene encodes CDR1 LNHNV and CDR2 YYDKDF (reference sequence). V lost 6 bases and J lost 1, with 15 bases in between. In DNA, the CDR3 is TGTGCCACCAGACCAACCCCTAGAGCCCAAGAGACCCAGTACTTC. The encoded protein is CATRPTPRAQETQYF.

In its sample, this clonotype was seen a few times. The CDR3 nucleotides read TGCAGTGCTCCTCGACAGGGGGCGAGTGTCGGGGAGCTGTTTTTT. This sequence encodes CSAPRQGASVGELFF. J is TRBJ2-2 and V is TRBV20-1; 10 bases align to TRBD1. J lost 7 bases, V lost 5 bases, and 10 bases had no gene match. The length of the CDR3 is 15 residues. The germline gives CDR1 DFQATT, CDR2 SNEGSKA (reference sequence).

The CDR3 bases are TGTGCCAGCAGCCAAGAACTAAGTAATGAGCAGTTCTTC. As protein: CASSQELSNEQFF. V usage is TRBV3-1 and J usage is TRBJ2-1; D remains ambiguous. Germline CDR1 LGHDT, CDR2 YNNKEL (reference sequence). The V gene lost 0 bases and the J gene lost 7 bases, with 7 bases spanning the gap. The CDR3 has 13 amino acids.

The chain combines TRBV12-3 or TRBV12-4 with TRBJ2-5; 8 bases are a match to TRBD2. The CDR3 has 16 residues. The V gene end was trimmed by 3 bases and the J gene end by 1 base; junction bases not matched to a gene: 7. The CDR3 protein is CASSFGTRTAQETQYF. The CDR3 coding sequence is TGTGCCAGCAGTTTCGGGACTAGAACCGCCCAAGAGACCCAGTACTTC.

The V gene is TRBV3-1, the J gene TRBJ2-1; D tentatively reads TRBD1 or TRBD2 (5 bases each). There are 15 residues in the CDR3. Germline assignment: CDR1 LGHDT and CDR2 YNNKEL (reference sequence). The V end was cut by 1 base, the J end by 2 bases, with 9 bases between. CDR3: CASSQGDGAYNEQFF. The CDR3 nucleotides read TGTGCCAGCAGCCAAGGGGACGGGGCCTACAATGAGCAGTTCTTC.

This clonotype has more than one count but fewer than ten. V and J are TRBV18 and TRBJ2-7; no clear D. The CDR3 is made up of 12 amino acids. The germline V gene has CDR1 KGHSH and CDR2 LQKENI. V was clipped by 3 bases and J by 7 bases, with 10 bases between them. CDR3 DNA: TGTGCCAGCTCACCCCTCACCGAGGAGCAGTACTTC. Amino acids: CASSPLTEEQYF.

This clonotype was counted a few times. The chain joins TRBV7-8 to TRBJ2-3; TRBD2 aligns across 7 bases. J lost 11 bases, V lost 4 bases, and 9 bases had no gene match. The length of the CDR3 is 13 residues. Germline CDR1 is SGHVS and CDR2 is FQNEAQ. CDR3 coding DNA: TGTGCCAGCAGCTCCCTGGGACCGGGGGGGCAGTATTTT. Translation gives CASSSLGPGGQYF. Complete variable domain (other parts from reference TRBV7-8 and TRBJ2-3): GAGVSQSPRYKVAKRGQDVALRCDPISGHVSLFWYQQALGQGPEFLTYFQNEAQLDKSGLPSDRFFAERPEGSVSTLKIQRTQQEDSAVYLCASSSLGPGGQYFGPGTRLTVL.

This clonotype has more than one count but fewer than ten. The chain is built from TRBV18 and TRBJ2-1; possibly TRBD2 for D (5 bases). V lost 2 bases to trimming and J lost 3 bases, with 14 bases between them. The germline CDR1 and CDR2 sequences are KGHSH and LQKENI. The CDR3 consists of 16 residues. The CDR3 region is CASSPGPGRYYNEQFF. CDR3 bases: TGTGCCAGCTCACCAGGGCCGGGGAGATACTACAATGAGCAGTTCTTC.

This clonotype was seen at least ten times. This sequence joins TRBV7-2 and TRBJ1-2; no clear D gene. The germline V gene has CDR1 SGHTA and CDR2 FQGNSA. CDR3 length equals 13 residues. The V end was cut by 5 bases, the J end by 3 bases, with 10 bases between. This CDR3 reads CASSPSTHYGYTF. The CDR3 nucleotides are TGTGCCAGCAGCCCTTCAACCCACTATGGCTACACCTTC.

This clonotype came up many times. This sequence joins TRBV7-2 and TRBJ1-5, with 9 bases matching TRBD1. The germline CDR1 and CDR2 sequences are SGHTA and FQGNSA. V dropped 6 bases and J dropped 0; count of bases not matched to a gene: 3. The CDR3 is 15 residues long. The CDR3 here is CASSLQGASNQPQHF. In nucleotides, the CDR3 is TGTGCCAGCAGTTTACAGGGGGCTAGCAATCAGCCCCAGCATTTT.

This clonotype was counted a few times. This rearrangement joins TRBV27 to TRBJ2-2; either TRBD1 or TRBD2 may fit D (6 bases each). From germline, CDR1 is MNHEY and CDR2 SMNVEV (reference sequence). V dropped 0 bases and J dropped 5 bases, with 13 bases sitting between them. The CDR3 has 16 amino acids. The CDR3 region is CASSLSGGGGTGELFF. In nucleotides, the CDR3 is TGTGCCAGCAGTTTATCGGGCGGAGGGGGAACCGGGGAGCTGTTTTTT.

V is TRBV6-5 and J is TRBJ2-7; D is perhaps TRBD1 (6 bases). Trimming took off 7 bases at V and 0 bases at J, with 16 bases between the two ends. The CDR3 length is 15 residues. The germline CDR1 and CDR2 sequences are MNHEY and SVGAGI. CDR3 nucleotides: TGTGCCAGCATCAAAACAGGGTTTGGCTCCTACGAGCAGTACTTC. As protein: CASIKTGFGSYEQYF.

This clonotype was recorded a few times. The V and J genes are TRBV12-3 or TRBV12-4 and TRBJ1-1; possible D gene TRBD1, 6 bases. V lost 3 bases and J lost 7, with 9 bases in between. This CDR3 has 12 amino acids. Written as DNA, the CDR3 is TGTGCCAGCAGTTTGCACAGGGATGAAGCTTTCTTT. It translates to CASSLHRDEAFF.

The V gene is TRBV9, the J gene TRBJ1-1; D is unclear. The CDR3 is made up of 14 amino acids. Trimming shortened V by 3 bases and J by 4 bases, and 13 bases separated the two germline ends. Germline CDR1 reads SGDLS; CDR2 reads YYNGEE. This CDR3 reads CASSDAWGSTEAFF. DNA of the CDR3: TGTGCCAGCAGCGACGCATGGGGAAGCACTGAAGCTTTCTTT.

In this sample, this clonotype turned up once. V and J are TRBV7-3 and TRBJ2-5; perhaps D is TRBD1 or TRBD2 (6 bases each). This CDR3 contains 16 residues. Germline-derived CDR1 and CDR2 are SGHTA and FQGTGA. Trimming pared 5 bases from V and 1 base from J, leaving 17 bases between. DNA for the CDR3: TGTGCCAGCAGCCCTTTGGGGGCTAGCGTCCAAGAGACCCAGTACTTC. Its protein is CASSPLGASVQETQYF.